The subject of this entry is one T cell receptor (beta chain). Its target is unknown. Profiled with immunoSEQ multiplex PCR; TCRdb holds only in-frame clones, not every one. The table lists about 130,000 clones, roughly 84% of them singletons. The data were obtained in a study of T cell responses to AZD1222 COVID-19 vaccine. Study results and caveats: Seropositive at baseline were only a handful of AZD1222 recipients.

The V end lost 5 bases, the J end lost 2 bases, and 10 bases lay between the germline ends. CDR3 length: 15 residues. Germline V gene sequence: CDR1 SEHNR, CDR2 FQNEAQ (reference sequence). The chain has TRBV7-9 and TRBJ2-6; D might be TRBD2 (5 bases). Source: peripheral blood, taken on day 0 of AZD1222 vaccination. This receptor was identified in an adult in good health. This CDR3 reads CASSPEAAGANVLTF. The CDR3 DNA sequence: TGTGCCAGCAGCCCGGAGGCAGCTGGGGCCAACGTCCTGACTTTC.